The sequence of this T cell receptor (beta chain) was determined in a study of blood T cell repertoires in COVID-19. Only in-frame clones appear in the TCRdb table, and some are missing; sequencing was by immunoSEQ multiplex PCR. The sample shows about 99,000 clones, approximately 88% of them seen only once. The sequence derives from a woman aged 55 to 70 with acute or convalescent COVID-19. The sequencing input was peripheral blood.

The CDR3 nucleotides read TGTGCCAGCAGCGTAGGTGGGCTAGCGGGAGAGGATGAGCAGTTCTTC. Residues: CASSVGGLAGEDEQFF. The V and J genes are TRBV9 and TRBJ2-1; 10 bases align to TRBD2. Germline lookup yields CDR1 SGDLS and CDR2 YYNGEE. The CDR3 sequence is 16 residues long. Losses at the gene ends were 0 bases for V and 8 bases for J; bases not matched to a gene: 8.